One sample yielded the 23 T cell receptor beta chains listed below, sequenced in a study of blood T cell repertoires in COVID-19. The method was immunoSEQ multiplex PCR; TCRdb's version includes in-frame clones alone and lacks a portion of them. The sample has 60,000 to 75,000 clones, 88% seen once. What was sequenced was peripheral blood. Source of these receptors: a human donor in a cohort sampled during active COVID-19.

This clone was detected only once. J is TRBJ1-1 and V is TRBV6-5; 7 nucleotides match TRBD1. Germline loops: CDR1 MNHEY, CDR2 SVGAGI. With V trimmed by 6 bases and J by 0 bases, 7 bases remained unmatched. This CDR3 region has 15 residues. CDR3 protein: CASRLVQGMNTEAFF. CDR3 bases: TGTGCCAGCAGACTAGTACAGGGGATGAACACTGAAGCTTTCTTT.

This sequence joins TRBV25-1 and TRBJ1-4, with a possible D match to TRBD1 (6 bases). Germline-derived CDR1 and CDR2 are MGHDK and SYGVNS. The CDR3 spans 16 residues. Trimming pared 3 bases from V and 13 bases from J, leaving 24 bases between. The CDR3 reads CASSDPGTSPNEGLFF. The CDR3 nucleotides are TGTGCCAGCAGTGATCCCGGGACATCCCCTAATGAAGGACTGTTTTTT.

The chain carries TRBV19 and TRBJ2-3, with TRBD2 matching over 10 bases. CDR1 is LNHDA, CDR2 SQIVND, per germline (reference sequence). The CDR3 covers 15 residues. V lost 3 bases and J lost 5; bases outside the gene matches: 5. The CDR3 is CASSIQREGQDTQYF. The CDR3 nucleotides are TGTGCCAGTAGTATCCAGCGGGAGGGCCAAGATACGCAGTATTTT.

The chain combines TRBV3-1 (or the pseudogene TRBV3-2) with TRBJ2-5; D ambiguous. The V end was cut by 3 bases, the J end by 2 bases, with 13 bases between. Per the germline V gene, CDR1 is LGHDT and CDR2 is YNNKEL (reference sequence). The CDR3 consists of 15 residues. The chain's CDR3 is CASSQSLSRQETQYF. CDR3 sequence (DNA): TGTGCCAGCAGCCAGAGTTTGTCAAGACAAGAGACCCAGTACTTC.

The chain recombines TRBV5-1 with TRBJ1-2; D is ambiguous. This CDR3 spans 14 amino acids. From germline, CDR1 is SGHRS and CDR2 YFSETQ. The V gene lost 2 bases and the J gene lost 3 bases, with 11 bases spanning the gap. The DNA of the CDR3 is TGCGCCAGCAGCTTCCGGGAATCGGACTATGGCTACACCTTC. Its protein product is CASSFRESDYGYTF.

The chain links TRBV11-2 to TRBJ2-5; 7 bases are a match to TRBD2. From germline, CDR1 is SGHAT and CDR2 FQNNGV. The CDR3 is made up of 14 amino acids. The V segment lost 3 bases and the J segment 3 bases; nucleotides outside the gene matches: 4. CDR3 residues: CASSFGAGEETQYF. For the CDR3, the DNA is TGTGCCAGCAGCTTTGGGGCGGGAGAAGAGACCCAGTACTTC.

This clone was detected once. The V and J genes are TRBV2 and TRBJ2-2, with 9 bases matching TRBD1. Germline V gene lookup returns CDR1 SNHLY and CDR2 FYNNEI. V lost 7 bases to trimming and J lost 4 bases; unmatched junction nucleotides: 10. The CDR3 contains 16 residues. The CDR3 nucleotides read TGTGCCAGCACCTCCCCCGGGACAGGGACCACCGGGGAGCTGTTTTTT. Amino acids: CASTSPGTGTTGELFF.

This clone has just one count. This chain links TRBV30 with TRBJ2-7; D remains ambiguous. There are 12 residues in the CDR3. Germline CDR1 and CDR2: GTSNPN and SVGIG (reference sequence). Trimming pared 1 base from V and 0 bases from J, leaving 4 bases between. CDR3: CAWSDSSYEQYV. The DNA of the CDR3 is TGTGCCTGGAGTGACAGCTCCTACGAGCAGTACGTC.

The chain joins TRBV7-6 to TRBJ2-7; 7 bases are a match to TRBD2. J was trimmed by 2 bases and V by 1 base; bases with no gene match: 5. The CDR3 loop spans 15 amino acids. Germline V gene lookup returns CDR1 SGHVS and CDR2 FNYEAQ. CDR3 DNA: TGTGCCAGCAGCTTAGAGGTGGGAGGGCCCTACGAGCAGTACTTC. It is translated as CASSLEVGGPYEQYF.

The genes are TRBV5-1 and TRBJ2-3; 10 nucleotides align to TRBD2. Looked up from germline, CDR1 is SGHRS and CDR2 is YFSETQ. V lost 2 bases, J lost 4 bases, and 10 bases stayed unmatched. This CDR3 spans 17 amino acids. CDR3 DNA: TGCGCCAGCAGCTTTTCGACTAGCGGGTCTATGGCAGATACGCAGTATTTT. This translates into CASSFSTSGSMADTQYF.

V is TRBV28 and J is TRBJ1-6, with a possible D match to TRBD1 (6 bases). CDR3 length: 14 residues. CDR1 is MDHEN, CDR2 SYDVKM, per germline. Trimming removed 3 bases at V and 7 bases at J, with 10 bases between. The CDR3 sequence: CASSLDRINSPLHF. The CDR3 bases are TGTGCCAGCAGTTTGGACAGAATCAATTCACCCCTCCACTTT.

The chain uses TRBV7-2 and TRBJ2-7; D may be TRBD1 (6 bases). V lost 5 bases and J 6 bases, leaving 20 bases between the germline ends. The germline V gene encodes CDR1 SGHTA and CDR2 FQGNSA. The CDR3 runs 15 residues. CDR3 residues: CASSPQGRLGGEQYF. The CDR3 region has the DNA TGTGCCAGCAGCCCCCAGGGGCGTTTAGGTGGCGAGCAGTACTTC.

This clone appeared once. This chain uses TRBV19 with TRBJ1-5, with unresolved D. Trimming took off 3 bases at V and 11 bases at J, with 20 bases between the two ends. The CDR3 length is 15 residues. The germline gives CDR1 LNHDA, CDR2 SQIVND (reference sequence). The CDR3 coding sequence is TGTGCCAGTAGTATCGTAGCTTACCCCTTCAAGGCCCAGCATTTT. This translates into CASSIVAYPFKAQHF.

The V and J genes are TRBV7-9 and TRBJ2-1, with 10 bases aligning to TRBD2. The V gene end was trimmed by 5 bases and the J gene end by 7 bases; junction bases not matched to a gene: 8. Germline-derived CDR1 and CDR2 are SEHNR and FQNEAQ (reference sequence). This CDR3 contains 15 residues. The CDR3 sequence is CASSPPGTSENEQFF. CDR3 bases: TGTGCCAGCAGCCCCCCCGGGACTAGCGAGAATGAGCAGTTCTTC.

The CDR3 loop reads CASSPMEGPMNTEAFF. The CDR3 DNA sequence: TGTGCCAGCTCACCGATGGAGGGACCAATGAACACTGAAGCTTTCTTT. The chain joins TRBV18 to TRBJ1-1; maybe TRBD1 (5 bases). Deletions cut 3 bases from V and 0 bases from J, with 14 bases between. Germline V gene sequence: CDR1 KGHSH, CDR2 LQKENI. The CDR3 length is 16 residues.

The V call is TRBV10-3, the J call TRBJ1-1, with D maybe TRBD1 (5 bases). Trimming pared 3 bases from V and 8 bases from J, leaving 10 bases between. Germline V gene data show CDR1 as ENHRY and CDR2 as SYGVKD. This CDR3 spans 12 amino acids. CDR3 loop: CAISESAGEAFF. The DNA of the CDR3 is TGTGCCATCAGTGAATCGGCAGGGGAAGCTTTCTTT.

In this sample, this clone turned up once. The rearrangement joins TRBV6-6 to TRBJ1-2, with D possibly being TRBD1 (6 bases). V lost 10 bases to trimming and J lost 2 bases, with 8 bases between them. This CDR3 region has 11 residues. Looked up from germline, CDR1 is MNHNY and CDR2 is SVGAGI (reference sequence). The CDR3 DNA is TGTGCCATTGGACAGAACTATGGCTACACCTTC. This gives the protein CAIGQNYGYTF.

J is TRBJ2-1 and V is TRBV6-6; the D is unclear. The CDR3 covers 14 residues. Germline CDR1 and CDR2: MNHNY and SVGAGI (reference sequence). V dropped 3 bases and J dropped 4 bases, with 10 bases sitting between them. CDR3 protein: CASSYLSAYNEQFF. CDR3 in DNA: TGTGCCAGCAGTTATCTAAGCGCATACAATGAGCAGTTCTTC.

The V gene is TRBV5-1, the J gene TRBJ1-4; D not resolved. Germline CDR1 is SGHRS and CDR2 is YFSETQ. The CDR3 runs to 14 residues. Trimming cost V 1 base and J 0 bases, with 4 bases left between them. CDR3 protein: CASSLQATNEKLFF. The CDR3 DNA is TGCGCCAGCAGCTTGCAGGCAACTAATGAAAAACTGTTTTTT.

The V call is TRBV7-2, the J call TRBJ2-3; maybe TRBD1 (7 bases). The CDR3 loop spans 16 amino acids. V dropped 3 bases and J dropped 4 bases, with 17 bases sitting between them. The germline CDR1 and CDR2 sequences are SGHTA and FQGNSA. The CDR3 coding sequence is TGTGCCAGCAGCTTGGAGGGACAAGGGGGCTCAGATACGCAGTATTTT. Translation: CASSLEGQGGSDTQYF.

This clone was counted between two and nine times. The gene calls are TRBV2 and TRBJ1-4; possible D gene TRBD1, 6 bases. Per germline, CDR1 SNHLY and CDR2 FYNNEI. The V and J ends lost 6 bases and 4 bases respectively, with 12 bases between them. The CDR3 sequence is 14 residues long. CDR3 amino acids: CASSYRAVNEKLFF. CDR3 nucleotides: TGTGCCAGCAGCTACAGGGCAGTTAATGAAAAACTGTTTTTT.

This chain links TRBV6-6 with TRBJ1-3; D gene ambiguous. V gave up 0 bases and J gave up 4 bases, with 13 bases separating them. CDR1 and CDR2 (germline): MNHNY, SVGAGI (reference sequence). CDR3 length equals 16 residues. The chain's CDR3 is CASSYSPGSSGNTIYF. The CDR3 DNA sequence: TGTGCCAGCAGTTACTCGCCGGGATCTTCGGGAAACACCATATATTTT.

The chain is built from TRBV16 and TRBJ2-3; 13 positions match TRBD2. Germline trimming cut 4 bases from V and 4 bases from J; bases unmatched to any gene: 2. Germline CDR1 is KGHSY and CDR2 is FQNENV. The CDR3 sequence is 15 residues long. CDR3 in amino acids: CASSLLAGGPDTQYF. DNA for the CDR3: TGTGCCAGCAGCCTACTAGCGGGAGGGCCAGATACGCAGTATTTT.